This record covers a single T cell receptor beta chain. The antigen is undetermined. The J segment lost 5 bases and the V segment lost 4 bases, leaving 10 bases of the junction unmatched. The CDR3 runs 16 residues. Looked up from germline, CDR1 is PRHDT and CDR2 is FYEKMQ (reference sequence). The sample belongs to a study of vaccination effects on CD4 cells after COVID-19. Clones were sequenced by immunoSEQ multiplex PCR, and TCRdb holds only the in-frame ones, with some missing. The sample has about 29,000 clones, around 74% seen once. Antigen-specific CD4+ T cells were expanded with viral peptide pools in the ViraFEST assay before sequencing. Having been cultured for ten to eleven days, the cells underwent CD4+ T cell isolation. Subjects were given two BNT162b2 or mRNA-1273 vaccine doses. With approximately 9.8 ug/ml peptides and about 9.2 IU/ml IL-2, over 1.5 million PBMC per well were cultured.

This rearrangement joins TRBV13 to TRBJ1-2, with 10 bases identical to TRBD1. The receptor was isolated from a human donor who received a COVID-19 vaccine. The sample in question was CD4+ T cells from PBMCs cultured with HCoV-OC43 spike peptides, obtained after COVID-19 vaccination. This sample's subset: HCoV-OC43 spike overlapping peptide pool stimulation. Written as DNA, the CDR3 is TGTGCCAGCAGCTCGGGAGGGGACAGGGGACCATATGGCTACACCTTC. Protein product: CASSSGGDRGPYGYTF.